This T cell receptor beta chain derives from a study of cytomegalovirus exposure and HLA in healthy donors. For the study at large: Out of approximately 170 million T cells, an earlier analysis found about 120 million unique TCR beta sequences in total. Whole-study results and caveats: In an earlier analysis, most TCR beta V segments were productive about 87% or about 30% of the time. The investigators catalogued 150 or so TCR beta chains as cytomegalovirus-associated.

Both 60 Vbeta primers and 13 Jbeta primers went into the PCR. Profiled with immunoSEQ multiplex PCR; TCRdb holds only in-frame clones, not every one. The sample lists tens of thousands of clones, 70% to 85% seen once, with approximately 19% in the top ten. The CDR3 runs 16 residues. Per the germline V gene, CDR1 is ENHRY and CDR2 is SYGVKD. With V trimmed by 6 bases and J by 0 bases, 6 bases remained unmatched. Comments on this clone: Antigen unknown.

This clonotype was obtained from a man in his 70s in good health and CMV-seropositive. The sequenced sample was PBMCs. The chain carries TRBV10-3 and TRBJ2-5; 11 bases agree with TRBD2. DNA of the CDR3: TGTGCCATCAGCACAGGACTAGCGGGTCACCAAGAGACCCAGTACTTC. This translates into CAISTGLAGHQETQYF.